These T cell receptor beta chains were read from a single sample in a study of T cell repertoires and HLA-DP antigens. The antigens for these receptors are not known. TCRdb keeps only in-frame clones here, not all; method: immunoSEQ multiplex PCR. The sample includes some 120,000 clones, around 93% seen only once; the top ten take approximately 0.25%. The source material was CD4+ T cells from PBMCs. These receptors were obtained from a woman under 30 in good health and CMV-seronegative. CDR3s include the opening cysteine and the closing phenylalanine or tryptophan. Each record gives: CDR3 protein, CDR3 DNA, clone size, V gene, D gene, CDR3 length, J gene. A D gene is named only where the DNA matches it firmly. Not every row has a clone size; where given, it reads once, few, many or a size class.

CDR3: CASGSGAVLNAFF
DNA: TGTGCTAGTGGGTCAGGGGCAGTTTTGAATGCTTTCTTT
size: -
V: TRBV12-5
D: -
length: 13
J: TRBJ1-1

CDR3: CSGGGGSPGELFF
DNA: TGCAGCGGGGGAGGAGGGAGTCCCGGGGAGCTGTTTTTT
size: -
V: TRBV29-1
D: -
length: 13
J: TRBJ2-2

CDR3: CASTRRRLVTYEQYF
DNA: TGTGCCAGCACCCGGCGGCGGCTAGTCACCTACGAGCAGTACTTC
size: -
V: TRBV28
D: -
length: 15
J: TRBJ2-7

CDR3: CASSLAGTGGNEKLFF
DNA: TGTGCCAGCAGCTTAGCCGGGACAGGGGGGAATGAAAAACTGTTTTTT
size: -
V: TRBV7-9
D: TRBD1
length: 16
J: TRBJ1-4

CDR3: CASRGGRFRDTQYF
DNA: TGTGCCAGCAGGGGGGGGCGGTTCAGAGATACGCAGTATTTT
size: -
V: TRBV2
D: -
length: 14
J: TRBJ2-3

CDR3: CASGLVSDLRLTLHF
DNA: TGTGCTAGTGGTTTGGTGTCGGACCTCCGTTTGACCCTCCACTTT
size: -
V: TRBV12-5
D: -
length: 15
J: TRBJ1-6

CDR3: CASSLQGSGNTIYF
DNA: TGTGCCAGCAGCTTACAGGGCTCTGGAAACACCATATATTTT
size: -
V: TRBV5-4
D: -
length: 14
J: TRBJ1-3

CDR3: CASSPQGGTEAFF
DNA: TGTGCCAGCTCACCGCAGGGTGGCACTGAAGCTTTCTTT
size: -
V: TRBV18
D: -
length: 13
J: TRBJ1-1

CDR3: CASSIFGQGENGYTF
DNA: TGTGCCAGTAGTATTTTTGGACAGGGTGAGAATGGCTACACCTTC
size: -
V: TRBV19
D: TRBD1
length: 15
J: TRBJ1-2

CDR3: CASSPPGLTQYF
DNA: TGTGCCAGCAGTCCCCCGGGGTTGACCCAGTACTTC
size: -
V: TRBV28
D: -
length: 12
J: TRBJ2-5

CDR3: CASSLSGAPGSPLHF
DNA: TGTGCCAGCAGTTTGTCGGGCGCCCCGGGCTCACCCCTCCACTTT
size: -
V: TRBV27
D: -
length: 15
J: TRBJ1-6

CDR3: CASSLGQGGQPQHF
DNA: TGCGCCAGCAGCTTGGGACAGGGAGGCCAGCCCCAGCATTTT
size: -
V: TRBV5-1
D: TRBD1
length: 14
J: TRBJ1-5

CDR3: CASSPGTLSSYEQYF
DNA: TGTGCCAGCAGTCCGGGGACGTTGAGCTCCTACGAGCAGTACTTC
size: -
V: TRBV28
D: -
length: 15
J: TRBJ2-7

CDR3: CASSFYRGQPQHF
DNA: TGTGCCAGCAGTTTCTATCGGGGTCAGCCCCAGCATTTT
size: once
V: TRBV28
D: -
length: 13
J: TRBJ1-5

CDR3: CASSQQSGTFSNYGYTF
DNA: TGTGCCAGCAGCCAGCAATCGGGGACTTTCTCTAACTATGGCTACACCTTC
size: -
V: TRBV11-2
D: -
length: 17
J: TRBJ1-2

CDR3: CASSLEPKGGYTF
DNA: TGCGCCAGCAGCTTGGAACCGAAGGGGGGCTACACCTTC
size: -
V: TRBV5-1
D: -
length: 13
J: TRBJ1-2

CDR3: CASSVVVCRERGDTSTDTQYF
DNA: TGTGCCAGCAGCGTAGTAGTGTGTCGTGAGCGGGGGGACACTAGCACAGATACGCAGTATTTT
size: -
V: TRBV9
D: TRBD2
length: 21
J: TRBJ2-3

CDR3: CASSQTQGIGNTIYF
DNA: TGTGCCAGTAGCCAGACGCAGGGTATCGGAAACACCATATATTTT
size: -
V: TRBV19
D: -
length: 15
J: TRBJ1-3

CDR3: CAWKVVGEKLFF
DNA: TGTGCCTGGAAAGTGGTCGGTGAAAAACTGTTTTTT
size: -
V: TRBV30
D: -
length: 12
J: TRBJ1-4

CDR3: CASSARPGPGLNTEAFF
DNA: TGTGCCAGTAGTGCGCGCCCCGGTCCAGGGCTAAACACTGAAGCTTTCTTT
size: -
V: TRBV19
D: -
length: 17
J: TRBJ1-1

CDR3: CASGLRLGGQYQETQYF
DNA: TGTGCTAGTGGTTTGAGGCTTGGCGGACAGTACCAAGAGACCCAGTACTTC
size: -
V: TRBV12-5
D: -
length: 17
J: TRBJ2-5

CDR3: CASSHVLNTGELFF
DNA: TGCGCCAGCAGCCACGTACTAAACACCGGGGAGCTGTTTTTT
size: -
V: TRBV4-1
D: -
length: 14
J: TRBJ2-2

CDR3: CASSWLGTGGITDTQYF
DNA: TGTGCCAGCAGTTGGTTAGGGACAGGGGGGATCACAGATACGCAGTATTTT
size: -
V: TRBV28
D: TRBD1
length: 17
J: TRBJ2-3

CDR3: CASSQGARETQYF
DNA: TGTGCCAGCAGCCAGGGGGCGCGAGAGACCCAGTACTTC
size: -
V: TRBV11-2
D: TRBD1
length: 13
J: TRBJ2-5

CDR3: CASGPRGESTDTQYF
DNA: TGCGCCAGCGGCCCCCGGGGGGAAAGCACAGATACGCAGTATTTT
size: -
V: TRBV5-1
D: TRBD2
length: 15
J: TRBJ2-3

CDR3: CASSLSTGPGLAGGRGYEQYF
DNA: TGTGCCAGCAGTTTATCAACAGGCCCGGGGCTAGCGGGAGGAAGAGGCTACGAGCAGTACTTC
size: -
V: TRBV27
D: TRBD2
length: 21
J: TRBJ2-7

CDR3: CSAGQGAGGANVLTF
DNA: TGCAGCGCCGGACAGGGGGCAGGAGGGGCCAACGTCCTGACTTTC
size: -
V: TRBV29-1
D: TRBD1
length: 15
J: TRBJ2-6

CDR3: CASSARGLFNTGELFF
DNA: TGTGCCAGCAGCGCCCGTGGACTCTTTAACACCGGGGAGCTGTTTTTT
size: once
V: TRBV11-3
D: -
length: 16
J: TRBJ2-2

CDR3: CASSLATGYNSPLHF
DNA: TGTGCCAGCAGTTTGGCGACAGGATATAATTCACCCCTCCACTTT
size: -
V: TRBV28
D: -
length: 15
J: TRBJ1-6

CDR3: CASTQAHNSPLHF
DNA: TGTGCCAGCACCCAAGCCCATAATTCACCCCTCCACTTT
size: -
V: TRBV2
D: -
length: 13
J: TRBJ1-6

CDR3: CASSPGGPPGELFF
DNA: TGTGCCAGCAGCCCCGGGGGGCCCCCCGGGGAGCTGTTTTTT
size: once
V: TRBV7-3
D: -
length: 14
J: TRBJ2-2

CDR3: CASSFPPGASGRMYNEQFF
DNA: TGTGCCAGCAGTTTCCCCCCCGGGGCTAGCGGGAGAATGTACAATGAGCAGTTCTTC
size: -
V: TRBV27
D: TRBD2
length: 19
J: TRBJ2-1

CDR3: CASAGSGEKLFF
DNA: TGTGCCAGCGCGGGGTCGGGCGAAAAACTGTTTTTT
size: once
V: TRBV6-1
D: -
length: 12
J: TRBJ1-4

CDR3: CASMKDRGYGELFF
DNA: TGTGCCAGCATGAAGGACAGGGGGTACGGGGAGCTGTTTTTT
size: few
V: TRBV2
D: TRBD1
length: 14
J: TRBJ2-2

CDR3: CASSRTGSRYEQYF
DNA: TGTGCCAGTAGTAGGACAGGGTCCCGCTACGAGCAGTACTTC
size: -
V: TRBV19
D: TRBD1
length: 14
J: TRBJ2-7

CDR3: CASSLGSRVRETQYF
DNA: TGTGCCAGCAGCTTGGGTAGTCGGGTTCGGGAGACCCAGTACTTC
size: -
V: TRBV5-8
D: -
length: 15
J: TRBJ2-5

CDR3: CASSLAGTSGGAGNEQFF
DNA: TGTGCCAGCAGCTTAGCCGGGACTAGCGGGGGGGCCGGCAATGAGCAGTTCTTC
size: -
V: TRBV11-3
D: TRBD2
length: 18
J: TRBJ2-1

CDR3: CASSDPATRNNEQFF
DNA: TGTGCCAGCAGTGACCCAGCGACACGAAACAATGAGCAGTTCTTC
size: -
V: TRBV6-1
D: -
length: 15
J: TRBJ2-1

CDR3: CATSRGYDRETGELFF
DNA: TGTGCCACCAGCAGAGGGTATGACAGGGAGACCGGGGAGCTGTTTTTT
size: once
V: TRBV15
D: TRBD1
length: 16
J: TRBJ2-2

CDR3: CASSSLWNTQYF
DNA: TGTGCCAGCAGTTCCCTTTGGAATACGCAGTATTTT
size: -
V: TRBV28
D: -
length: 12
J: TRBJ2-3

CDR3: CASSYSISRGIGGYTF
DNA: TGTGCCAGCAGTTACTCGATTAGTCGGGGGATCGGTGGCTACACCTTC
size: -
V: TRBV6-5
D: -
length: 16
J: TRBJ1-2

CDR3: CASSYLGEGSYNEQFF
DNA: TGTGCCAGCAGTTACCTCGGAGAGGGTTCCTACAATGAGCAGTTCTTC
size: -
V: TRBV6-6
D: -
length: 16
J: TRBJ2-1

CDR3: CASSGRQGAYGYTF
DNA: TGTGCCAGCAGTGGGCGACAGGGGGCCTATGGCTACACCTTC
size: -
V: TRBV2
D: TRBD1
length: 14
J: TRBJ1-2

CDR3: CASSLESGNSGNTIYF
DNA: TGTGCCAGCAGCTTAGAGTCAGGCAACTCTGGAAACACCATATATTTT
size: -
V: TRBV7-2
D: -
length: 16
J: TRBJ1-3

CDR3: CASSQDHRTDATNEKLFF
DNA: TGTGCCAGCAGCCAAGATCATAGAACAGATGCAACTAATGAAAAACTGTTTTTT
size: -
V: TRBV4-2
D: -
length: 18
J: TRBJ1-4

CDR3: CASSFRTSGEDTQYF
DNA: TGTGCCAGCAGCTTCCGAACTAGCGGGGAAGATACGCAGTATTTT
size: -
V: TRBV13
D: TRBD2
length: 15
J: TRBJ2-3

CDR3: CASSVAGTSGGAETQYF
DNA: TGTGCCAGCAGCGTAGCCGGGACTAGCGGGGGGGCAGAGACCCAGTACTTC
size: -
V: TRBV9
D: TRBD2
length: 17
J: TRBJ2-5

CDR3: CASRPAGAVYAGELFF
DNA: TGCGCCAGCCGGCCGGCGGGAGCCGTTTACGCCGGGGAGCTGTTTTTT
size: -
V: TRBV5-1
D: TRBD2
length: 16
J: TRBJ2-2

CDR3: CASSVVGTGSTDTQYF
DNA: TGTGCCAGCAGCGTAGTCGGGACTGGAAGCACAGATACGCAGTATTTT
size: -
V: TRBV9
D: -
length: 16
J: TRBJ2-3